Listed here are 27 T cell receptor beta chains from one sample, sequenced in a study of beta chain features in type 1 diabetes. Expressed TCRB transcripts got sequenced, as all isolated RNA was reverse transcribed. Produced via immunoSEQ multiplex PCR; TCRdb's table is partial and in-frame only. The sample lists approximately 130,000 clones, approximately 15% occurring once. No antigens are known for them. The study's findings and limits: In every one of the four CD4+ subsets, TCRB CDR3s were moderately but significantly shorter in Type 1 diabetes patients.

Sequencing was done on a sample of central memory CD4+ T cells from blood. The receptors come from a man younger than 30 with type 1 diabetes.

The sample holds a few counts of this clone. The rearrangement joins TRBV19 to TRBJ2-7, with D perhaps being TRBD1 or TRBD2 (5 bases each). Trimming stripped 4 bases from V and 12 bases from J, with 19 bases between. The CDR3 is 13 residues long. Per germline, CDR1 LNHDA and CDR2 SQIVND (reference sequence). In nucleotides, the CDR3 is TGTGCCAGTAGTACCCCGGACACCCCCGGGGTGTACTTC. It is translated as CASSTPDTPGVYF.

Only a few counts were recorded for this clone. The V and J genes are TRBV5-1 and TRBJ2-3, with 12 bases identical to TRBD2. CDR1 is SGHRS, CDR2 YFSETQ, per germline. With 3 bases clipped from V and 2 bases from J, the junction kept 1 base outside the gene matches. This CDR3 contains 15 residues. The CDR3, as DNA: TGCGCCAGCAGCTGGACTAGCGGGGACACAGATACGCAGTATTTT. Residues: CASSWTSGDTDTQYF.

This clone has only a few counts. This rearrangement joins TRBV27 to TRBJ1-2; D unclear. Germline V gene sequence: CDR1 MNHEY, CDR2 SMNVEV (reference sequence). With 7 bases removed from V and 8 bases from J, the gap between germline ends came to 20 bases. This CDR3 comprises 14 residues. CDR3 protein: CASISAQEDQGYTF. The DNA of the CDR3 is TGTGCCAGCATCTCGGCGCAGGAGGATCAAGGCTACACCTTC.

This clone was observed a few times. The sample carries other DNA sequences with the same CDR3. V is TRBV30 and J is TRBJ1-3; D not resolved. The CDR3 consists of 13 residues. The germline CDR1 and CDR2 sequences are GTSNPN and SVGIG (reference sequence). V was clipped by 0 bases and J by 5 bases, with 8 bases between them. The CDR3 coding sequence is TGTGCCTGGAGTGTAAACGGCAGAAACACCATATATTTT. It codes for CAWSVNGRNTIYF. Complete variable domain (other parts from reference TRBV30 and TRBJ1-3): SQTIHQWPATLVQPVGSPLSLECTVEGTSNPNLYWYRQAAGRGLQLLFYSVGIGQISSEVPQNLSASRPQDRQFILSSKKLLLSDSGFYLCAWSVNGRNTIYFGEGSWLTVV.

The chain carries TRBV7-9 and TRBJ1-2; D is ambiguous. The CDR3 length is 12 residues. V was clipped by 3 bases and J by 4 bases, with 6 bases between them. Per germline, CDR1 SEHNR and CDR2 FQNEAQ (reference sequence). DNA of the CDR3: TGTGCCAGCAGCTTGGATGTCTATGGCTACACCTTC. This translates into CASSLDVYGYTF.

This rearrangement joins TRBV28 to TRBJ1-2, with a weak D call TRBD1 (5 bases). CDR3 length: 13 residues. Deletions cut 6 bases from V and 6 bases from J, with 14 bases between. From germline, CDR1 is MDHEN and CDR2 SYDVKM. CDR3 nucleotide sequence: TGTGCCAGCAGACATGGGACGGGGGATGGCTACACCTTC. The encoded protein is CASRHGTGDGYTF.

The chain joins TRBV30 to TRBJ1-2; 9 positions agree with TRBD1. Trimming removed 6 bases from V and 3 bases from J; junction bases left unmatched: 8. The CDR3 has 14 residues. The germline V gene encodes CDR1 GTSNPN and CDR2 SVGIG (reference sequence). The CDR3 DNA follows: TGTGCCTGCGAACAGGGGGCGCAGGACTATGGCTACACCTTC. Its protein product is CACEQGAQDYGYTF.

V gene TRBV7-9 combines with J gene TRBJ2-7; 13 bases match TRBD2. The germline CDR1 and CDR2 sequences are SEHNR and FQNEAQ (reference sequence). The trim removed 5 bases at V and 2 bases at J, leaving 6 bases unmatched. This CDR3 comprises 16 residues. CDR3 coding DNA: TGTGCCAGCAGCCTAGGGACTAGCGGGATCCCCTACGAGCAGTACTTC. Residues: CASSLGTSGIPYEQYF.

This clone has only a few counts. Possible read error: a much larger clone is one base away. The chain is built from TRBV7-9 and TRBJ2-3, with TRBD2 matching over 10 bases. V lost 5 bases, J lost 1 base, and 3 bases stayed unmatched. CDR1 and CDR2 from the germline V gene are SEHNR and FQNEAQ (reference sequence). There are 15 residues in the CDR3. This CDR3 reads CASSTGTSGTDTQYF. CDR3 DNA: TGTGCCAGCAGCACCGGGACTAGCGGCACAGATACGCAGTATTTT.

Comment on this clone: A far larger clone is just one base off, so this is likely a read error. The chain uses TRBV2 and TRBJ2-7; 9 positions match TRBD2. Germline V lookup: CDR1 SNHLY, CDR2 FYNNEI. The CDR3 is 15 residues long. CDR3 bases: TGTGCCCGCAGTGTTGGGACTAGCAGTGGGTACGAGCAGTACTTC. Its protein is CARSVGTSSGYEQYF.

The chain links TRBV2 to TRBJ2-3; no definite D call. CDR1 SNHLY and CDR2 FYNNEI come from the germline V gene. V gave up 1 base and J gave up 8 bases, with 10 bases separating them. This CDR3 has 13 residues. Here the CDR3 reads CASSEESDGTQYF. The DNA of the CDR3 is TGTGCCAGCAGTGAAGAGTCTGACGGTACGCAGTATTTT.

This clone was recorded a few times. The CDR3 here is CASSLGLAGQGTDTQYF. DNA of the CDR3: TGTGCCAGCAGCTTAGGGCTAGCGGGCCAGGGCACAGATACGCAGTATTTT. The J gene is TRBJ2-3, the V gene TRBV7-2, with 8 bases lining up with TRBD2. Germline CDR1 reads SGHTA; CDR2 reads FQGNSA. V was clipped by 1 base and J by 1 base; unmatched bases: 7. The CDR3 is made up of 17 amino acids. Supplemented by reference TRBV7-2 and TRBJ2-3, the full variable domain reads GAGVSQSPSNKVTEKGKDVELRCDPISGHTALYWYRQSLGQGLEFLIYFQGNSAPDKSGLPSDRFSAERTGGSVSTLTIQRTQQEDSAVYLCASSLGLAGQGTDTQYFGPGTRLTVL.

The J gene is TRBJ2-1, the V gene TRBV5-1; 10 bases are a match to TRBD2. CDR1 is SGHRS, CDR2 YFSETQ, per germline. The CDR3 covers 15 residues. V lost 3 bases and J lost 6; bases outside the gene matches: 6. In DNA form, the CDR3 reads TGCGCCAGCAGCTCAACTAGCGGGACCTTCAATGAGCAGTTCTTC. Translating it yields CASSSTSGTFNEQFF.

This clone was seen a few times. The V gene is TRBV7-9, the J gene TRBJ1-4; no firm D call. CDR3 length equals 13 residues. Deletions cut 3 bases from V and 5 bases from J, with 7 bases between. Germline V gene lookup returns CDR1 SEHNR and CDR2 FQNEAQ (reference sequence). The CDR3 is CASSFNRNEKLFF. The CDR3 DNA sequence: TGTGCCAGCAGCTTCAACCGGAATGAAAAACTGTTTTTT. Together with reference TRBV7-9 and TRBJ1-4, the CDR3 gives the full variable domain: DTGVSQNPRHKITKRGQNVTFRCDPISEHNRLYWYRQTLGQGPEFLTYFQNEAQLEKSRLLSDRFSAERPKGSFSTLEIQRTEQGDSAMYLCASSFNRNEKLFFGSGTQLSVL.

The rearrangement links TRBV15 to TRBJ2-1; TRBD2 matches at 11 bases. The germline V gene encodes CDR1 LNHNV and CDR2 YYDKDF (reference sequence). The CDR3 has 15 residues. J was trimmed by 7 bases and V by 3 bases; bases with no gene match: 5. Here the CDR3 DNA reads TGTGCCACCAGCAGTAGGTCTAGCGGGAGGAATGAGCAGTTCTTC. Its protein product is CATSSRSSGRNEQFF.

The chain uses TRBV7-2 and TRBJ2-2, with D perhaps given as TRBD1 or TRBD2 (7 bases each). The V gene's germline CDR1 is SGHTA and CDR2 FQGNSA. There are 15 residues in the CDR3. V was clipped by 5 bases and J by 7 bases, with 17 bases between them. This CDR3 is CASSEQDREGGELFF. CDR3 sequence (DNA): TGTGCCAGCAGCGAGCAAGACAGGGAGGGCGGGGAGCTGTTTTTT.

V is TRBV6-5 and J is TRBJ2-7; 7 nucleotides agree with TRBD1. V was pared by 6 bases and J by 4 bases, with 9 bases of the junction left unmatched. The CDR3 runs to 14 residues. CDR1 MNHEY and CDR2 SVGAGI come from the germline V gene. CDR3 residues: CASSRQDRSYEQYF. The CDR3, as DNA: TGTGCCAGCAGCCGTCAGGACAGGAGTTACGAGCAGTACTTC.

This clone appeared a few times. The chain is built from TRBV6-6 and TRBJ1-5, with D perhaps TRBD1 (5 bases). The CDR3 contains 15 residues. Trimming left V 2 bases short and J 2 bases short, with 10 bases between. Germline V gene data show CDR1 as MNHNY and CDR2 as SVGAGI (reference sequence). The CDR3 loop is CASSYRTGGNQPQHF. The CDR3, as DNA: TGTGCCAGCAGTTACCGTACAGGAGGCAATCAGCCCCAGCATTTT.

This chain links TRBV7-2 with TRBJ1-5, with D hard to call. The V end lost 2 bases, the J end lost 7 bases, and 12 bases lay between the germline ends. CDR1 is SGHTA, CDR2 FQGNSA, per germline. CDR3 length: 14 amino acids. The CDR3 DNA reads TGTGCCAGCAGCTTACGTACTCCGGACCAGCCCCAGCATTTT. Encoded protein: CASSLRTPDQPQHF.

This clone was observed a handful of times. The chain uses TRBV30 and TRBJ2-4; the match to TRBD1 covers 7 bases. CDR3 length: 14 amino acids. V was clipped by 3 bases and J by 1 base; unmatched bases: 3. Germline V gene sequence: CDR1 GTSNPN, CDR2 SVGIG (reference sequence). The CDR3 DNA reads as TGTGCCTGGAGCAGGGGGTTCGCCAAAAACATTCAGTACTTC. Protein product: CAWSRGFAKNIQYF.

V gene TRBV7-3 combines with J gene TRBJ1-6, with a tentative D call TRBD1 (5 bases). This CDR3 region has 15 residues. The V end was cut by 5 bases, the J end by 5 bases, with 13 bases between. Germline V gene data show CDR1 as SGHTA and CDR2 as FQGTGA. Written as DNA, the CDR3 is TGTGCCAGCAGCCTGGGCAGGGTGGATAATTCACCCCTCCACTTT. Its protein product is CASSLGRVDNSPLHF. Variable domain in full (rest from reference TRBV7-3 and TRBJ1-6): GAGVSQTPSNKVTEKGKYVELRCDPISGHTALYWYRQSLGQGPEFLIYFQGTGAADDSGLPNDRFFAVRPEGSVSTLKIQRTERGDSAVYLCASSLGRVDNSPLHFGNGTRLTVT.

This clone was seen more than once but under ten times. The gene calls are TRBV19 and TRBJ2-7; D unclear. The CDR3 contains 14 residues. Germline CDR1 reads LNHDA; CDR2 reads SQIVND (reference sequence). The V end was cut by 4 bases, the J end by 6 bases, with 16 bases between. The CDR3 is CASSTSSTVPEQYF. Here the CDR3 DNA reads TGTGCCAGTAGTACCAGTTCAACAGTTCCCGAGCAGTACTTC.

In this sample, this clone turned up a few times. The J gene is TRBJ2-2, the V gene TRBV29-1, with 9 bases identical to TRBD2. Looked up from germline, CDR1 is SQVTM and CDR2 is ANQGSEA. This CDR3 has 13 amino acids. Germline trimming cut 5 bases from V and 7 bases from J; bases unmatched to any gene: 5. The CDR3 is CSVSGLAVGELFF. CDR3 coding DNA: TGCAGCGTTTCGGGACTAGCCGTCGGGGAGCTGTTTTTT.

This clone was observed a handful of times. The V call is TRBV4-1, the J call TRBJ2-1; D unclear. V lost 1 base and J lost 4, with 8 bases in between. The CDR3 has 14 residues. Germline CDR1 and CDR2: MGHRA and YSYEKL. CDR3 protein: CASSQADTYNEQFF. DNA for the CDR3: TGCGCCAGCAGCCAAGCTGACACATACAATGAGCAGTTCTTC.

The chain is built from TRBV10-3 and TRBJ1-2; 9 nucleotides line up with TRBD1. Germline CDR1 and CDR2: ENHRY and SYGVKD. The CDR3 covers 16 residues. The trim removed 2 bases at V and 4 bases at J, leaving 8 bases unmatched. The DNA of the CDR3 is TGTGCCATCAGTGAGGGACGGGACAGGGTCTCCTATGGCTACACCTTC. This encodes CAISEGRDRVSYGYTF.

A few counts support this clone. The CDR3 sequence: CASSQATSGGQETQYF. CDR3 bases: TGCGCCAGCAGCCAAGCGACTAGCGGGGGGCAAGAGACCCAGTACTTC. The chain has TRBV4-3 and TRBJ2-5; 13 bases match TRBD2. CDR1 is LGHNA, CDR2 YSLEER, per germline. The CDR3 sequence is 16 residues long. V lost 1 base and J lost 2; bases outside the gene matches: 1.

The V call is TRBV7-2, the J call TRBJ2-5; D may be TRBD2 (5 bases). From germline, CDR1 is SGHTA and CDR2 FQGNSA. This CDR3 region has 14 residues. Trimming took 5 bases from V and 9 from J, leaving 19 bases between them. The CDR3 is CASSAHFRGWAQYF. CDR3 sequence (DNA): TGTGCCAGCAGCGCCCACTTCCGAGGGTGGGCCCAGTACTTC. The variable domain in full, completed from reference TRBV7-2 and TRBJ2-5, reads GAGVSQSPSNKVTEKGKDVELRCDPISGHTALYWYRQSLGQGLEFLIYFQGNSAPDKSGLPSDRFSAERTGGSVSTLTIQRTQQEDSAVYLCASSAHFRGWAQYFGPGTRLLVL.